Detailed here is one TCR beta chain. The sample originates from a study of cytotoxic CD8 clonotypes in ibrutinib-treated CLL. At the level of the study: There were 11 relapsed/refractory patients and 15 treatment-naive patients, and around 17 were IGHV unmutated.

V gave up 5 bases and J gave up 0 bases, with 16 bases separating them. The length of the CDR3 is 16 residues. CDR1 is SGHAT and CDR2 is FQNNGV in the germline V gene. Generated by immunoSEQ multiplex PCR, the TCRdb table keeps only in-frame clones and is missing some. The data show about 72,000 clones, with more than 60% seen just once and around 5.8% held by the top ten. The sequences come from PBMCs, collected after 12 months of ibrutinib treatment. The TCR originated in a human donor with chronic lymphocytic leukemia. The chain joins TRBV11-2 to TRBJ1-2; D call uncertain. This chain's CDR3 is CASSTRGQLPNYGYTF. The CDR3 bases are TGTGCCAGCAGCACTCGTGGTCAACTACCTAACTATGGCTACACCTTC. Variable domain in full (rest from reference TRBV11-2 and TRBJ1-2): EAGVAQSPRYKIIEKRQSVAFWCNPISGHATLYWYQQILGQGPKLLIQFQNNGVVDDSQLPKDRFSAERLKGVDSTLKIQPAKLEDSAVYLCASSTRGQLPNYGYTFGSGTRLTVV.